These 27 T cell receptor beta chains originate from one sample sequenced in a study of Ad26.COV2.S vaccination and SARS-CoV-2 variants (dated by TCRdb to the early 2020s). Library creation used the immunoSEQ multiplex PCR assay. Drawn from immuneACCESS, this table holds only the in-frame rearrangements with V and J called that TCRdb kept. Clones are partly lost; checked studies trace under half to an unresolved V gene and leave the rest unexplained. The sample table lists roughly 410,000 clones, about 83% of them with a count of one. Clones ranked in the top ten supply nearly 7.5% of the sample. The treatment or condition label, read with the paper, signifies: approximately 18 received Ad26.COV2.S at low or high dose, single or two shots; roughly five received placebo; per-sample allocation not given. For vaccine and placebo recipients, repertoires were sequenced using samples collected on day 63 after the first injection.

This material consisted of peripheral blood, taken in a trial of Ad26.COV2.S vaccine versus placebo. These receptors all come from a person between 18 and 65 years old who received the Ad26.COV2.S COVID-19 vaccine or a placebo.

This chain uses TRBV18 with TRBJ2-1, with 10 positions matching TRBD2. The J segment lost 10 bases and the V segment lost 2 bases, leaving 8 bases of the junction unmatched. CDR1 and CDR2 from the germline V gene are KGHSH and LQKENI. The CDR3 is 15 residues long. CDR3 in DNA: TGTGCCAGCTCACCAAGGCTAGCGGGAGCGGAAGAGCAGTTCTTC. Translation gives CASSPRLAGAEEQFF.

This chain's CDR3 is CASSQEDTDNSPLHF. For the CDR3, the DNA is TGTGCCAGCAGCCAAGAGGACACGGATAATTCACCCCTCCACTTT. The chain carries TRBV4-2 and TRBJ1-6; a possible D gene is TRBD1 (5 bases). Trimming removed 0 bases from V and 5 bases from J, with 8 bases in between. CDR1 and CDR2 (germline): LGHNA, YNFKEQ. The CDR3 covers 15 residues.

A few counts support this clone. The V and J genes are TRBV5-4 and TRBJ2-7; weak D call: TRBD1 (6 bases). V lost 4 bases, J lost 2 bases, and 13 bases lay in between. The germline V gene encodes CDR1 SGHNT and CDR2 YYREEE (reference sequence). The CDR3 is 14 residues long. The CDR3 sequence is CASSASGTTYEQYF. The CDR3 DNA sequence: TGTGCCAGCAGCGCCTCCGGGACAACCTACGAGCAGTACTTC.

The rearrangement uses TRBV19 and TRBJ2-2; 9 bases align to TRBD2. CDR3 length: 16 amino acids. CDR1 LNHDA and CDR2 SQIVND come from the germline V gene (reference sequence). V lost 3 bases and J lost 5; bases outside the gene matches: 7. The CDR3 nucleotides are TGTGCCAGTAGTATTAAGAGCGGGAGGTCTACCGGGGAGCTGTTTTTT. Protein sequence: CASSIKSGRSTGELFF.

The chain employs TRBV7-9 and TRBJ2-7, with D perhaps matching TRBD1 (8 bases). The CDR3 loop spans 17 amino acids. Germline assignment: CDR1 SEHNR and CDR2 FQNEAQ (reference sequence). V lost 6 bases and J lost 3, with 24 bases in between. CDR3 sequence (DNA): TGTGCCAGCAGACCCTACAGGGGGGACTGGGACTACTACGAGCAGTACTTC. It specifies CASRPYRGDWDYYEQYF.

This clone showed up just once. The chain recombines TRBV18 with TRBJ1-1; TRBD1 agrees at 8 bases. V shed 3 bases and J 1 base; nucleotides not matched to a gene: 10. CDR1 and CDR2 from the germline V gene are KGHSH and LQKENI. The CDR3 loop spans 17 amino acids. The CDR3 region is CASSPIQGGNTNTEAFF. The CDR3 nucleotides read TGTGCCAGCTCACCTATACAGGGGGGTAATACGAACACTGAAGCTTTCTTT. The full variable domain, completed using reference TRBV18 and TRBJ1-1, is NAGVMQNPRHLVRRRGQEARLRCSPMKGHSHVYWYRQLPEEGLKFMVYLQKENIIDESGMPKERFSAEFPKEGPSILRIQQVVRGDSAAYFCASSPIQGGNTNTEAFFGQGTRLTVV.

The chain joins TRBV4-2 to TRBJ2-3; D possibly corresponds to TRBD2 (6 bases). From germline, CDR1 is LGHNA and CDR2 YNFKEQ. The V end was cut by 0 bases, the J end by 1 base, with 20 bases between. There are 19 residues in the CDR3. CDR3 sequence reads: CASSQDLRRWLARTDTQYF. CDR3 DNA sequence: TGTGCCAGCAGCCAAGATCTAAGAAGATGGCTAGCGCGCACAGATACGCAGTATTTT.

The chain joins TRBV4-3 to TRBJ2-7; D gene unclear. V was pared by 4 bases and J by 3 bases, with 10 bases between. The germline V gene encodes CDR1 LGHNA and CDR2 YSLEER. This CDR3 has 13 amino acids. CDR3 sequence: CASSRLAGYEQYF. DNA for the CDR3: TGCGCCAGCAGCCGACTGGCCGGCTACGAGCAGTACTTC.

The chain couples TRBV7-9 to TRBJ2-6; weak D call: TRBD1 (6 bases). Germline-derived CDR1 and CDR2 are SEHNR and FQNEAQ (reference sequence). The CDR3 is 16 amino acids. V lost 3 bases and J 0 bases, leaving 9 bases between the germline ends. The CDR3 bases are TGTGCCAGCAGCTTCGGACAGACCTCTGGGGCCAACGTCCTGACTTTC. Amino acid sequence: CASSFGQTSGANVLTF.

The V and J genes are TRBV20-1 and TRBJ1-5, with 7 bases aligning to TRBD1. Germline loops: CDR1 DFQATT, CDR2 SNEGSKA (reference sequence). This CDR3 spans 16 amino acids. The ends lost 3 bases at V and 5 bases at J; junction bases unmatched: 13. The CDR3 bases are TGCAGTGCTAGTGCCTCCTCGGGACAGCTTTATCAGCCCCAGCATTTT. It yields the protein CSASASSGQLYQPQHF.

The chain employs TRBV5-1 and TRBJ1-6; D remains ambiguous. Looked up from germline, CDR1 is SGHRS and CDR2 is YFSETQ. V lost 2 bases to trimming and J lost 6 bases, with 6 bases between them. CDR3 length equals 13 residues. The CDR3 DNA is TGCGCCAGCAGCTTAGTTGGTAATTCACCCCTCCACTTT. Its translation is CASSLVGNSPLHF.

The chain carries TRBV18 and TRBJ2-5, with a tentative D call TRBD1 (6 bases). CDR1 and CDR2 (germline): KGHSH, LQKENI. V lost 3 bases and J lost 5, with 19 bases in between. The CDR3 totals 16 residues. CDR3 bases: TGTGCCAGCTCACCCTCCTTGGACAGAGCTCGGGAGACCCAGTACTTC. Translating gives CASSPSLDRARETQYF.

In this sample, this clone turned up once. The rearrangement links TRBV7-9 to TRBJ1-1; 8 bases agree with TRBD1. The junction had 6 bases not matched to a gene; V was cut back by 5 bases and J by 1 base. The CDR3 consists of 15 residues. In germline, CDR1 is SEHNR, CDR2 FQNEAQ (reference sequence). The CDR3 sequence: CASSAQGAWNTEAFF. For the CDR3, the DNA is TGTGCCAGCAGCGCCCAGGGGGCTTGGAACACTGAAGCTTTCTTT.

The chain links TRBV6-2 or TRBV6-3 to TRBJ2-5; 9 positions match TRBD2. The CDR3 covers 15 residues. Germline CDR1 MNHEY, CDR2 SVGEGT. V trimming: 5 bases; J trimming: 5 bases; junction bases outside the gene matches: 9. CDR3 loop: CASSRLAAPQETQYF. The CDR3 DNA follows: TGTGCCAGCAGTAGACTAGCGGCCCCCCAGGAGACCCAGTACTTC.

The V gene is TRBV2, the J gene TRBJ2-7; the match to TRBD2 covers 14 bases. Unmatched junction bases numbered 10, after V lost 6 bases and J lost 3 bases. This CDR3 has 17 residues. Germline CDR1 is SNHLY and CDR2 is FYNNEI. This CDR3 reads CASRKTSGRAALYEQYF. The DNA for the CDR3 is TGTGCCAGCAGGAAGACTAGCGGGAGGGCCGCCCTCTACGAGCAGTACTTC.

The chain is built from TRBV5-4 and TRBJ2-2, with 9 bases that match TRBD1. With V trimmed by 2 bases and J by 1 base, 6 bases remained unmatched. CDR3 length equals 17 residues. Germline CDR1 reads SGHNT; CDR2 reads YYREEE (reference sequence). CDR3 region: CASSLGPGQGNTGELFF. The CDR3 DNA sequence: TGTGCCAGCAGCTTAGGACCGGGACAGGGGAACACCGGGGAGCTGTTTTTT.

CDR3 in amino acids: CASSARLASPLHF. In DNA, the CDR3 is TGTGCCAGCAGCGCCCGACTCGCTTCACCCCTCCACTTT. This chain uses TRBV7-3 with TRBJ1-6; no definite D call. This CDR3 spans 13 amino acids. V shed 5 bases and J shed 9 bases, with 11 bases lying between them. Per the germline V gene, CDR1 is SGHTA and CDR2 is FQGTGA.

The chain uses TRBV4-3 and TRBJ2-2; D is unresolved. V gave up 1 base and J gave up 5 bases, with 8 bases separating them. The CDR3 length is 14 residues. The germline V gene encodes CDR1 LGHNA and CDR2 YSLEER. The CDR3 spells CASSQVQRTGELFF. In nucleotides, the CDR3 is TGCGCCAGCAGCCAAGTGCAGAGGACCGGGGAGCTGTTTTTT.

The rearrangement links TRBV29-1 to TRBJ2-7; 8 bases line up with TRBD1. The CDR3 length is 13 residues. Germline CDR1 reads SQVTM; CDR2 reads ANQGSEA. The trim removed 6 bases at V and 3 bases at J, leaving 7 bases unmatched. In DNA, the CDR3 is TGCAGCGTCGTCTGGACAGGGTACTACGAGCAGTACTTC. As protein: CSVVWTGYYEQYF.

The gene calls are TRBV6-5 and TRBJ2-7; 7 bases agree with TRBD1. Germline CDR1 and CDR2: MNHEY and SVGAGI. J lost 6 bases, V lost 5 bases, and 10 bases had no gene match. There are 14 residues in the CDR3. DNA of the CDR3: TGTGCCAGCAGTCAACGACAGGGTTCTCGCGAGCAGTACTTC. Its protein is CASSQRQGSREQYF.

V gene TRBV18 combines with J gene TRBJ2-5, with unresolved D. The CDR3 totals 12 residues. In germline, CDR1 is KGHSH, CDR2 LQKENI. The V end was cut by 4 bases, the J end by 5 bases, with 8 bases between. This chain's CDR3 is CASSQGRETQYF. The CDR3 region has the DNA TGTGCCAGCTCACAGGGTAGGGAGACCCAGTACTTC.

The V call is TRBV6-5, the J call TRBJ2-5; 7 bases align to TRBD1. This CDR3 is 13 amino acids long. Germline assignment: CDR1 MNHEY and CDR2 SVGAGI. Losses at the gene ends were 7 bases for V and 2 bases for J; bases not matched to a gene: 4. The CDR3 DNA sequence: TGTGCCAGCACCCGGGACAGTCAAGAGACCCAGTACTTC. It is translated as CASTRDSQETQYF.

The rearrangement joins TRBV14 to TRBJ1-1, with D uncertain. Trimming stripped 7 bases from V and 3 bases from J, with 21 bases between. This CDR3 is 16 amino acids long. Looked up from germline, CDR1 is SGHDN and CDR2 is FVKESK. CDR3 loop: CASTLWYAGEDTEAFF. The CDR3 nucleotides are TGTGCCAGCACCCTTTGGTACGCGGGAGAAGACACTGAAGCTTTCTTT.

About this clone: Other nucleotide sequences from this sample produce the same CDR3. The chain links TRBV19 to TRBJ1-5, with 7 nucleotides matching TRBD1. CDR3 size: 15 residues. The germline V gene encodes CDR1 LNHDA and CDR2 SQIVND (reference sequence). The V segment lost 1 base and the J segment 3 bases; nucleotides outside the gene matches: 3. CDR3 residues: CASSIGQGVNQPQHF. CDR3 nucleotide sequence: TGTGCCAGTAGTATAGGACAGGGTGTCAATCAGCCCCAGCATTTT.

Remarks on this clone: This sequence may be a read error, since a much larger clone differs from it by one base. The chain combines TRBV2 with TRBJ2-6; D ambiguous. V was trimmed by 3 bases and J by 2 bases, leaving 2 bases between them. The germline CDR1 and CDR2 sequences are SNHLY and FYNNEI. The CDR3 spans 13 residues. The CDR3 loop reads CASSDTGANVLTF. The DNA for the CDR3 is TGTGCCAGCAGTGACACTGGGGCCAACGTCCTGACTTTC.

The rearrangement links TRBV5-6 to TRBJ2-6; D is ambiguous. V was clipped by 3 bases and J by 0 bases, with 7 bases between them. CDR3 size: 15 residues. Looked up from germline, CDR1 is SGHDT and CDR2 is YYEEEE. The CDR3 sequence: CASSSLVSGANVLTF. The DNA for the CDR3 is TGTGCCAGCAGCTCACTGGTCTCTGGGGCCAACGTCCTGACTTTC.

The chain carries TRBV12-3 or TRBV12-4 and TRBJ1-5; D is unclear. This CDR3 is 12 amino acids long. V gave up 5 bases and J gave up 1 base, with 3 bases separating them. CDR3 residues: CASSNSNQPQHF. CDR3 nucleotides: TGTGCCAGCAGTAACAGCAATCAGCCCCAGCATTTT.